The clone carrying this T cell receptor beta chain has a count of ten or more. Trimming removed 1 base at V and 6 bases at J, with 13 bases between. Germline V gene lookup returns CDR1 SGHAT and CDR2 FQNNGV. This CDR3 has 15 residues. Using genomic DNA as the template, TCR beta VDJ and CDR3 profiling was carried out. Using its own MiXCR run on the reads, TCRdb lists one record per CDR3 protein. Among roughly 61,000 distinct CDR3 sequences, roughly 58% were seen once, and the ten largest hold 2% to 2.5%. The data were taken from a study of CD8+CD57+ T cells in acquired aplastic anemia. Sequencing input: sorted CD4+, CD8+, or CD8+CD57+ T cells (not recorded which) from PBMCs. This chain joins TRBV11-2 and TRBJ2-1, with a weak D call TRBD2 (8 bases). The clonotype comes from a human donor in good health, serving as a control. This CDR3 reads CASSLVAGQTNEQFF. The CDR3 nucleotides read TGTGCCAGCAGCTTAGTAGCGGGACAGACCAATGAGCAGTTCTTC.